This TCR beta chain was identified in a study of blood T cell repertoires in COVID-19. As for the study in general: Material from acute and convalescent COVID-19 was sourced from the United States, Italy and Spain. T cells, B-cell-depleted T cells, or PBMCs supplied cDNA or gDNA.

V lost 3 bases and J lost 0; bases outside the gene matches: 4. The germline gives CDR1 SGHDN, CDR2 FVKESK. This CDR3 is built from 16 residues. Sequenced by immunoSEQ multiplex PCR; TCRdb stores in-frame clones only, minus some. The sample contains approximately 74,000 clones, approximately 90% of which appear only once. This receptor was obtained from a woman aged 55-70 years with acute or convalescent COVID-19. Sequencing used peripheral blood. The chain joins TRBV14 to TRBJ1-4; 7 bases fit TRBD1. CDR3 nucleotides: TGTGCCAGCAGCCATCGGACAGGTGCAACTAATGAAAAACTGTTTTTT. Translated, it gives CASSHRTGATNEKLFF.